This TCR beta chain was profiled in a study of control samples from healthy donors and cancer patients. Method: immunoSEQ multiplex PCR; TCRdb's copy keeps in-frame clones and lacks some. Of 150,000 to 200,000 clones in the sample, more than 80% are singletons; the top ten hold around 1.4%. V lost 5 bases and J lost 4; bases outside the gene matches: 8. CDR3 length equals 14 residues. Germline V gene sequence: CDR1 SGHRS, CDR2 YFSETQ. This chain joins TRBV5-1 and TRBJ2-7; 8 bases line up with TRBD1. The TCR comes from a man aged 25 to 40 in good health. The sequenced material came from blood. The CDR3 sequence: CASSQGAFGYEQYF. CDR3 nucleotides: TGCGCCAGCAGTCAGGGGGCTTTTGGGTACGAGCAGTACTTC.